This TCR beta chain was captured in a study of blood T cells in healthy people across ages. Study details: About one barcoded beta molecule per two T cells came from capture by template switching.

Findings of the study overall: Expanded clonotype shifts may have been confounded, as the donors had an unknown CMV status. Long-lived donors carried more naive CD4+ cells and greater diversity than aged donors.

This CDR3 contains 13 residues. Deletions cut 7 bases from V and 2 bases from J, with 8 bases between. Germline CDR1 and CDR2: SEHNR and FQNEAQ (reference sequence). With a J-beta primer mix and a sample-barcoded 5' primer, a second PCR ran about 6 to 11 cycles. MiXCR, applied by TCRdb to the 5' RACE reads, yields one record per CDR3 protein. Seen here are some 560,000 distinct CDR3 sequences, around 27% observed once, and the top ten hold approximately 3.5%. This clonotype came up a few times. Antigen specificity is unknown. The sample also formed part of further work on T cells of mothers and their children.

V is TRBV7-9 and J is TRBJ2-2; D ambiguous. This clonotype originated in a boy younger than 10 in good health. Source material: blood. The chain's CDR3 is CASTTTNTGELFF. The CDR3 bases are TGTGCCAGCACTACAACCAACACCGGGGAGCTGTTTTTT.